Listed here is a single T cell receptor beta chain. The sample originates from a study of blood T cell repertoires in COVID-19. The overall study: Sites in the United States, Italy and Spain provided acute and convalescent COVID-19 samples.

In the authors' methods: Amplifying reference gene primers gave estimates of nucleated cell counts. Repertoires were generated with immunoSEQ multiplex PCR, while TCRdb's copy carries only in-frame clones and drops some. V, J and clone size are those of that table, while D and trimming were read from the DNA. The sample has under 500,000 clones, 75% to 90% seen once. The TCR comes from a man aged 30 to 45 who had recovered from COVID-19. The sequenced sample was PBMCs or T cells enriched from blood (not recorded which).

The CDR3, as DNA: TGTGCCAGCAGCTTAGGGGGAGGACAGGGTTTCTATGGCTACACCTTC. As protein: CASSLGGGQGFYGYTF. The genes are TRBV7-9 and TRBJ1-2; TRBD1 agrees at 8 bases. The CDR3 consists of 16 residues. From germline, CDR1 is SEHNR and CDR2 FQNEAQ (reference sequence). V trimming: 1 base; J trimming: 4 bases; junction bases outside the gene matches: 8.